This T cell receptor beta chain came from a study of shared clonotypes between healthy human individuals. The assay used deep level. Sequencing used immunoSEQ multiplex PCR; TCRdb keeps in-frame clones, though not all of them. The sample yields approximately 2.5 million clones, 90% to 95% seen once. Trimming took off 3 bases at V and 6 bases at J, with 13 bases between the two ends. Germline-derived CDR1 and CDR2 are SGHRS and YFSETQ. This CDR3 is 14 amino acids long. The sample consisted of naive CD4+ T cells sorted from blood. Sample subset: CD45RA+ positively selected. The chain carries TRBV5-1 and TRBJ2-1; D is unresolved. The source of this sequence is a man in his late teens or twenties in good health. CDR3 in DNA: TGCGCCAGCAGCTCCGGGTCGGCCGGCAATGAGCAGTTCTTC. It translates to CASSSGSAGNEQFF.